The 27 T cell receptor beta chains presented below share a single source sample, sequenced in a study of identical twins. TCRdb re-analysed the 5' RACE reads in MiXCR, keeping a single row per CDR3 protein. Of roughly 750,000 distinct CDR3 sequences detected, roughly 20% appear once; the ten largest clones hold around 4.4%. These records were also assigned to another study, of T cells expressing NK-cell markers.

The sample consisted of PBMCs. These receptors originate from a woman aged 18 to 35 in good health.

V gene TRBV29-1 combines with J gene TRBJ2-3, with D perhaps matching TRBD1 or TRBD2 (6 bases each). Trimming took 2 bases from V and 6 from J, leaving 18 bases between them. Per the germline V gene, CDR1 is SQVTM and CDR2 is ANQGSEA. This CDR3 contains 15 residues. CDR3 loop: CSVEIFPGEVDTQYF. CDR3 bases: TGCAGCGTTGAAATTTTTCCAGGGGAGGTGGATACGCAGTATTTT.

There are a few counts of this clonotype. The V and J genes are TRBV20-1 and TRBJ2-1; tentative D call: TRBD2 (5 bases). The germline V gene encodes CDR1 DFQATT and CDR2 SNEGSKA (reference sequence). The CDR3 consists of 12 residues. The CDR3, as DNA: TGCTCTGCGGGCTTCTCCTACAATGAGCAGTTCTTC. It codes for CSAGFSYNEQFF.

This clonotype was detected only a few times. The CDR3 sequence is CASSPPLRGQNTEAFF. CDR3 nucleotides: TGTGCCAGCTCACCTCCTTTGCGGGGACAAAACACTGAAGCTTTCTTT. The rearrangement joins TRBV18 to TRBJ1-1; a weak D match, TRBD1 (6 bases). The CDR3 sequence is 16 residues long. Trimming stripped 3 bases from V and 2 bases from J, with 16 bases between. Germline CDR1 KGHSH, CDR2 LQKENI. Supplemented by reference TRBV18 and TRBJ1-1, the full variable domain reads NAGVMQNPRHLVRRRGQEARLRCSPMKGHSHVYWYRQLPEEGLKFMVYLQKENIIDESGMPKERFSAEFPKEGPSILRIQQVVRGDSAAYFCASSPPLRGQNTEAFFGQGTRLTVV.

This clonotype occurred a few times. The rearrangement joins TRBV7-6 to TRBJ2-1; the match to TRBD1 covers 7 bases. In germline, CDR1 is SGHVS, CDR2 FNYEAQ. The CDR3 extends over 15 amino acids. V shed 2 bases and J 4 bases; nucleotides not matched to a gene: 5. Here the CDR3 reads CASSLMGQMYNEQFF. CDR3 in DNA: TGTGCCAGCAGCTTAATGGGACAGATGTACAATGAGCAGTTCTTC.

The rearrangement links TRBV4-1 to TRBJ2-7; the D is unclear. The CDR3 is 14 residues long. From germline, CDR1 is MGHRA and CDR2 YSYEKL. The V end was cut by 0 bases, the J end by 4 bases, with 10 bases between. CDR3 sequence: CASSQDNRPYEQYF. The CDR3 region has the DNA TGCGCCAGCAGCCAAGATAACCGGCCATACGAGCAGTACTTC.

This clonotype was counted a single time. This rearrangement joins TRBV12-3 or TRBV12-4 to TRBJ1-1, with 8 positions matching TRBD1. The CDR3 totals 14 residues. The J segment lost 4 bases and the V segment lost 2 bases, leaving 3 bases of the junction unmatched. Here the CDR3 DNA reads TGTGCCAGCAGTTTAAACAGGGGGGGCACTGAAGCTTTCTTT. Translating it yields CASSLNRGGTEAFF.

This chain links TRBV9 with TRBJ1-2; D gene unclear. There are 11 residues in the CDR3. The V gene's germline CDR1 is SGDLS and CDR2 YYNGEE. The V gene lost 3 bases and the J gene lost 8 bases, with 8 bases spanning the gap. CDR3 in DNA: TGTGCCAGCAGCGCCCCCCAGGGCTACACCTTC. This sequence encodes CASSAPQGYTF. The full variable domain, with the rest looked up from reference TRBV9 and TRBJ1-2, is DSGVTQTPKHLITATGQRVTLRCSPRSGDLSVYWYQQSLDQGLQFLIQYYNGEERAKGNILERFSAQQFPDLHSELNLSSLELGDSALYFCASSAPQGYTFGSGTRLTVV.

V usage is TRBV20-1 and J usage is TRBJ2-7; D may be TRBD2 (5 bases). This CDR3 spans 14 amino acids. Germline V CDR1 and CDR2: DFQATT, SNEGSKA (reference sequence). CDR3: CSLERGPPTYEQYF. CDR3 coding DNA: TGCAGCCTAGAACGGGGTCCACCCACCTACGAGCAGTACTTC.

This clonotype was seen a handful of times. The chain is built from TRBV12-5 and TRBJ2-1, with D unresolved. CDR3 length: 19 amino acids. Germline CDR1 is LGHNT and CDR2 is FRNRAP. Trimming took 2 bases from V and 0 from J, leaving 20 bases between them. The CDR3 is CASGLTGSRTASSYNEQFF. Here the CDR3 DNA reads TGTGCTAGTGGTTTGACGGGCTCCCGCACGGCCAGCTCCTACAATGAGCAGTTCTTC.

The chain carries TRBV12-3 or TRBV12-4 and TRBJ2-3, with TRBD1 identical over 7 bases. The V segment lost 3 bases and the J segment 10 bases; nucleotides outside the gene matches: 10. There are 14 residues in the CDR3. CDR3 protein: CASSFRTGLAAQYF. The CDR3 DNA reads TGTGCCAGCAGTTTCCGGACAGGCTTGGCGGCGCAGTATTTT.

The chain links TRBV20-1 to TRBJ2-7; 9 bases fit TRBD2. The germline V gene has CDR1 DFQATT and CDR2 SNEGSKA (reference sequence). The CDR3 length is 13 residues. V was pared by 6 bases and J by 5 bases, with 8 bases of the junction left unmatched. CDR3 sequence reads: CSAPPSGKNEQYF. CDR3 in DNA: TGCAGTGCGCCACCTAGCGGGAAGAACGAGCAGTACTTC.

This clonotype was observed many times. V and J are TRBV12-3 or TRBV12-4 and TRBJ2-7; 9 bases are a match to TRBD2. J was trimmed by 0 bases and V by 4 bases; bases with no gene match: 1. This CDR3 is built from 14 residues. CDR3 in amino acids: CASSSREGSYEQYF. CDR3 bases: TGTGCCAGCAGTTCGCGGGAGGGCTCCTACGAGCAGTACTTC.

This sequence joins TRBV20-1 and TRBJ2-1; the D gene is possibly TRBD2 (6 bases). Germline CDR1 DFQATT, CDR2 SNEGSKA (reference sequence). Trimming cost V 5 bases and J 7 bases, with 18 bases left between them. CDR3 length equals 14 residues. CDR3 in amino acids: CSALSPGTFNEQFF. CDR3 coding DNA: TGCAGTGCTCTATCCCCCGGGACTTTTAATGAGCAGTTCTTC.

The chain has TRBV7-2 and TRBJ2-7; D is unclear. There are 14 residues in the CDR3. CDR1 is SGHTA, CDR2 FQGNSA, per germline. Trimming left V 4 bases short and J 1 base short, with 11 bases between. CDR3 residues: CASSYLGTSYEQYF. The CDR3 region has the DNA TGTGCCAGCAGCTACTTAGGCACATCCTACGAGCAGTACTTC.

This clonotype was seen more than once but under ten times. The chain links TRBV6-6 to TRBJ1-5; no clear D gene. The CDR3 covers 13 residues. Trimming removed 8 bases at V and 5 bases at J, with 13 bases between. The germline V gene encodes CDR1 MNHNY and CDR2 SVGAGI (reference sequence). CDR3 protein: CASGLGIYQPQHF. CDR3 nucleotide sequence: TGTGCCAGCGGGCTCGGTATTTATCAGCCCCAGCATTTT.

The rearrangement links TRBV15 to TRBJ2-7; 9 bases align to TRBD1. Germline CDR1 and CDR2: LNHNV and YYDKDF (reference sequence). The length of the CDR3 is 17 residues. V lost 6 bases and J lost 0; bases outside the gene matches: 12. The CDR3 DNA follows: TGTGCCACCAGTCGCCGGGACAGGGTTCAAAGCTCCTACGAGCAGTACTTC. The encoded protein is CATSRRDRVQSSYEQYF.

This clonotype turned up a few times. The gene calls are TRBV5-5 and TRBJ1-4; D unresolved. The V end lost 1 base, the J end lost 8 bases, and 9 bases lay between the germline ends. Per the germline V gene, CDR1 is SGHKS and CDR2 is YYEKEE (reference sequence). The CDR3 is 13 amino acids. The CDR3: CASSLTAREKLFF. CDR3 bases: TGTGCCAGCAGCTTGACGGCCAGGGAAAAACTGTTTTTT.

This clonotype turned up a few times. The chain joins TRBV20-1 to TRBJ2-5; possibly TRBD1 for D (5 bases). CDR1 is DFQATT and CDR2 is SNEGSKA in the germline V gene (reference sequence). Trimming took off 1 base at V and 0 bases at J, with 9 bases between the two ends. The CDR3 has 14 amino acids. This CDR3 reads CSARAWTNQETQYF. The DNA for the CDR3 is TGCAGTGCTAGAGCATGGACAAACCAAGAGACCCAGTACTTC.

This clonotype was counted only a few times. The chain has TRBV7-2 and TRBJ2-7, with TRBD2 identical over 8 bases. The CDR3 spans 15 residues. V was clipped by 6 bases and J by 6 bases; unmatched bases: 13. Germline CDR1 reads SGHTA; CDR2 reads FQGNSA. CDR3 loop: CASRLEAGVWGEQYF. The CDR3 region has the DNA TGTGCCAGCAGGCTTGAAGCGGGAGTGTGGGGCGAGCAGTACTTC.

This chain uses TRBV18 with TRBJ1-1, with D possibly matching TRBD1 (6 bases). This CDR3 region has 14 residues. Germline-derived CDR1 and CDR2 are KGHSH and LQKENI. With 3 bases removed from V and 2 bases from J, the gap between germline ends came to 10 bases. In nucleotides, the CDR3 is TGTGCCAGCTCACCGCCAGGGGACAACACTGAAGCTTTCTTT. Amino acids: CASSPPGDNTEAFF.

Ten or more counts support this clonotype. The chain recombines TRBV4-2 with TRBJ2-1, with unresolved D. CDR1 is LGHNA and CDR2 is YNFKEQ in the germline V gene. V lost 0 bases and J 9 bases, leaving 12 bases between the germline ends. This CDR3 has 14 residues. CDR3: CASSQDPPVGEQFF. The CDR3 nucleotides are TGTGCCAGCAGCCAAGATCCCCCCGTTGGTGAGCAGTTCTTC.

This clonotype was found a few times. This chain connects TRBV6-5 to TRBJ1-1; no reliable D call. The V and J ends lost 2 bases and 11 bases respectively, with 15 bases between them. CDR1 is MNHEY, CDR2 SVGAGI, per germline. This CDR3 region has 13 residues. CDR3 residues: CASSYQGRRGAFF. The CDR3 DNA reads TGTGCCAGCAGTTACCAAGGGAGGCGTGGGGCTTTCTTT.

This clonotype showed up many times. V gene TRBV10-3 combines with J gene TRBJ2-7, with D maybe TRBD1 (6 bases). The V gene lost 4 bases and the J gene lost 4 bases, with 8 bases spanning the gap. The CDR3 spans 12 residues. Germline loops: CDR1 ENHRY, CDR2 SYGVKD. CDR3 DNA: TGTGCCATCAGTGTGGACAGTTACGAGCAGTACTTC. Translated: CAISVDSYEQYF.

The CDR3: CSAIFRGGAGDTQYF. The CDR3 DNA follows: TGCAGTGCCATCTTCAGAGGGGGGGCCGGAGATACGCAGTATTTT. The chain carries TRBV20-1 and TRBJ2-3; perhaps TRBD2 as D (7 bases). Germline V CDR1 and CDR2: DFQATT, SNEGSKA (reference sequence). The CDR3 sequence is 15 residues long. Trimming removed 6 bases from V and 5 bases from J, with 21 bases in between.

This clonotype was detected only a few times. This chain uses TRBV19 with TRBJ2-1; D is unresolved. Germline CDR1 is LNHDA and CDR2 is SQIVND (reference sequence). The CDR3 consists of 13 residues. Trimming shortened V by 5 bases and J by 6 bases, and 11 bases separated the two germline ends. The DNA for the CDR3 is TGTGCCAGTAGTTCATACGGCAGCAATGAGCAGTTCTTC. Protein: CASSSYGSNEQFF.

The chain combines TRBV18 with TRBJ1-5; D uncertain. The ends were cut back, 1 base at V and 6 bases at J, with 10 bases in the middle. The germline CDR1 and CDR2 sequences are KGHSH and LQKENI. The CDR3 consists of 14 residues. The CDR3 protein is CASSPRRSSQPQHF. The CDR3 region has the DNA TGTGCCAGCTCACCACGGAGATCGAGTCAGCCCCAGCATTTT.

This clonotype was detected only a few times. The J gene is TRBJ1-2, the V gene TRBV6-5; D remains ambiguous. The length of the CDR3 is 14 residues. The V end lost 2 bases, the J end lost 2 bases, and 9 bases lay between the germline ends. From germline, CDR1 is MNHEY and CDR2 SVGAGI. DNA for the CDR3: TGTGCCAGCAGTTACATGTCGGGGAACTATGGCTACACCTTC. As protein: CASSYMSGNYGYTF.